Below, 27 T cell receptor beta chains from the same sample are listed, as sequenced in a study of T-cell reconstitution after alpha-beta-depleted transplantation in children (dated by TCRdb to about 2016). Receptors were amplified or captured by PCR. TCRdb names Illumina HiSeq 2500 as the instrument used. TCR library preparation used molecular barcoding, with unique molecular identifiers applied to normalize quantification of the TCRbeta repertoire. The public sequencing data were trimmed at Q25 with fastp and processed into clonotypes with MiXCR by TCRdb, which kept only in-frame beta chains. Identical CDR3 protein sequences are pooled into one entry, listed with their most common genes and DNA. The sample contains 150,000 to 250,000 distinct CDR3 sequences, 6.3% of them found a single time. In total, the top ten clones hold around 4.1% of the sample. The label giving this sample's treatment or condition can be read as: allogeneic hematopoietic cell transplantation with graft depleted of TCRalphabeta T cells and CD19 B cells.

The specimen comprised PBMCs, sampled before TCRalphabeta/CD19-depleted stem cell transplant. These receptors came from a girl less than two years old with combined immunodeficiency, due to receive a stem cell transplant.

This clonotype occurred many times. The CDR3 DNA is TGTGCCAGCAAGACAGGGGTTGCAGATACGCAGTATTTT. Protein: CASKTGVADTQYF. The chain carries TRBV28 and TRBJ2-3; the match to TRBD1 covers 8 bases. This CDR3 is 13 amino acids long. Germline CDR1 is MDHEN and CDR2 is SYDVKM. V lost 7 bases and J lost 4; bases outside the gene matches: 4. Supplemented by reference TRBV28 and TRBJ2-3, the full variable domain reads DVKVTQSSRYLVKRTGEKVFLECVQDMDHENMFWYRQDPGLGLRLIYFSYDVKMKEKGDIPEGYSVSREKKERFSLILESASTNQTSMYLCASKTGVADTQYFGPGTRLTVL.

This clonotype was recorded at least ten times. The chain couples TRBV4-3 to TRBJ1-2, with 7 bases aligning to TRBD1. Germline lookup yields CDR1 LGHNA and CDR2 YSLEER. The CDR3 contains 19 residues. V lost 0 bases and J lost 1; bases outside the gene matches: 14. The CDR3 sequence: CASSQDLNPDRAGNYGYTF. In DNA form, the CDR3 reads TGCGCCAGCAGCCAAGATTTAAACCCCGACAGGGCAGGTAACTATGGCTACACCTTC.

Many counts were recorded for this clonotype. The DNA of the CDR3 is TGTGCCAGCAGCCCCCTAGCAGGGGCGGATTCACCCCTCCACTTT. This encodes CASSPLAGADSPLHF. The chain joins TRBV4-2 to TRBJ1-6; tentative D call: TRBD1 (6 bases). Trimming left V 4 bases short and J 8 bases short, with 15 bases between. Looked up from germline, CDR1 is LGHNA and CDR2 is YNFKEQ. CDR3 length: 15 amino acids.

A few counts support this clonotype. A read error may be the cause here, since a much bigger clone is one base away. The gene calls are TRBV3-1 and TRBJ2-2, with 9 bases that match TRBD2. This CDR3 is 17 amino acids long. Germline loops: CDR1 LGHDT, CDR2 YNNKEL (reference sequence). The CDR3 region is CACSPYSGGLNTGELFF. The CDR3 region has the DNA TGTGCCTGCAGCCCCTATAGCGGGGGCCTCAACACCGGGGAGCTGTTTTTT. Combining the CDR3 with reference TRBV3-1 and TRBJ2-2 gives the whole variable domain DTAVSQTPKYLVTQMGNDKSIKCEQNLGHDTMYWYKQDSKKFLKIMFSYNNKELIINETVPNRFSPKSPDKAHLNLHINSLELGDSAVYFCACSPYSGGLNTGELFFGEGSRLTVL.

At least ten counts were recorded for this clonotype. The CDR3 DNA reads TGTGCCAGCAGCTATTCTAGCGGGGGTGCCGAGCAGTACTTC. It translates to CASSYSSGGAEQYF. The V call is TRBV7-2, the J call TRBJ2-7, with 10 bases lining up with TRBD2. The CDR3 consists of 14 residues. Germline V gives CDR1 SGHTA, CDR2 FQGNSA. V was clipped by 4 bases and J by 6 bases; unmatched bases: 6.

This clonotype occurred many times. The J gene is TRBJ2-1, the V gene TRBV4-3; a possible D gene is TRBD1 (5 bases). V lost 0 bases, J lost 6 bases, and 15 bases lay in between. CDR1 and CDR2 from the germline V gene are LGHNA and YSLEER. CDR3 size: 16 residues. CDR3 loop: CASSQDGMMGLNEQFF. DNA of the CDR3: TGCGCCAGCAGCCAAGATGGTATGATGGGGCTCAATGAGCAGTTCTTC.

This clonotype was counted ten times or more. The chain is built from TRBV4-3 and TRBJ2-3; no clear D. V lost 4 bases to trimming and J lost 7 bases, with 9 bases between them. The germline V gene encodes CDR1 LGHNA and CDR2 YSLEER. The CDR3 is made up of 12 amino acids. Written as DNA, the CDR3 is TGCGCCAGCAGCCGGGAAGGGAATACGCAGTATTTT. It codes for CASSREGNTQYF.

There are many counts of this clonotype. The genes are TRBV3-1 and TRBJ2-3; no definite D call. This CDR3 comprises 16 residues. The V end was cut by 4 bases, the J end by 3 bases, with 17 bases between. The germline V gene encodes CDR1 LGHDT and CDR2 YNNKEL (reference sequence). The CDR3 reads CASSPIRPQRTDTQYF. In DNA, the CDR3 is TGTGCCAGCAGCCCTATCCGGCCTCAGAGGACAGATACGCAGTATTTT.

This clonotype came up many times. The rearrangement links TRBV7-8 to TRBJ2-5; possible D gene TRBD2, 5 bases. V shed 1 base and J shed 1 base, with 16 bases lying between them. Germline CDR1 is SGHVS and CDR2 is FQNEAQ. The CDR3 length is 17 residues. Here the CDR3 reads CASSLVIRGQIQETQYF. The CDR3 DNA sequence: TGTGCCAGCAGCTTAGTAATTCGGGGTCAGATCCAAGAGACCCAGTACTTC.

This clonotype showed up many times. The J gene is TRBJ2-5, the V gene TRBV4-3; D gene ambiguous. V lost 0 bases and J lost 5, with 7 bases in between. The CDR3 loop spans 13 amino acids. Germline CDR1 and CDR2: LGHNA and YSLEER. The CDR3 sequence is CASSQDLKETQYF. The DNA for the CDR3 is TGCGCCAGCAGCCAAGATCTTAAGGAGACCCAGTACTTC.

This clonotype has ten or more counts. The rearrangement joins TRBV12-3 or TRBV12-4 to TRBJ1-2; D is unresolved. The CDR3 consists of 12 residues. V lost 6 bases, J lost 4 bases, and 9 bases lay in between. CDR3 protein: CASSLTAYGYTF. The CDR3 DNA is TGTGCCAGCAGCTTAACAGCCTATGGCTACACCTTC.

This clonotype showed up many times. As DNA, the CDR3 is TGCAGTGCTAGAGAAGAAGGCTGGCGGACAGAAAGCACAGATACGCAGTATTTT. This codes for CSAREEGWRTESTDTQYF. The rearrangement links TRBV20-1 to TRBJ2-3, with a weak D call TRBD1 (6 bases). This CDR3 region has 18 residues. V was clipped by 0 bases and J by 0 bases, with 19 bases between them. CDR1 and CDR2 (germline): DFQATT, SNEGSKA (reference sequence).

This clonotype has a count of ten or more. The gene calls are TRBV6-2 or TRBV6-3 and TRBJ2-7; a possible D gene is TRBD1 (5 bases). CDR1 MNHEY and CDR2 SVGEGT come from the germline V gene. The V end was cut by 3 bases, the J end by 5 bases, with 14 bases between. The CDR3 consists of 14 residues. CDR3 residues: CASSYTLKGNEQYF. CDR3 bases: TGTGCCAGCAGTTATACTCTGAAGGGGAACGAGCAGTACTTC.

This clonotype was recorded many times. V usage is TRBV4-3 and J usage is TRBJ2-3; 11 bases align to TRBD2. With 8 bases clipped from V and 6 bases from J, the junction kept 7 bases outside the gene matches. CDR1 and CDR2 from the germline V gene are LGHNA and YSLEER. The CDR3 runs 14 residues. The chain's CDR3 is CASALAGEGDTQYF. In DNA, the CDR3 is TGCGCCAGCGCACTAGCGGGAGAGGGGGATACGCAGTATTTT.

This clonotype was observed a few times. The junction departs from the called germline gene at one end, perhaps through a read error. The J gene is TRBJ2-1, the V gene TRBV20-1, with 8 positions matching TRBD2. Germline V CDR1 and CDR2: DFQATT, SNEGSKA (reference sequence). CDR3 size: 16 residues. The CDR3 loop reads CCATDSGASSYNEQFF. DNA for the CDR3: TGCTGTGCTACCGATAGCGGGGCAAGCTCCTACAATGAGCAGTTCTTC.

This clonotype was counted between two and nine times. V is TRBV29-1 and J is TRBJ2-7, with 10 nucleotides matching TRBD2. The length of the CDR3 is 13 residues. Germline lookup yields CDR1 SQVTM and CDR2 ANQGSEA. J gave up 6 bases and V 6 bases, and 8 bases lay outside the gene matches. The CDR3 nucleotides are TGCAGCGTCTCCACTAGCGGGGTCTCCGAGCAGTACTTC. Residues: CSVSTSGVSEQYF.

The table lists this clonotype with many counts. The gene calls are TRBV2 and TRBJ2-1, with 10 bases lining up with TRBD2. Losses at the gene ends were 5 bases for V and 4 bases for J; bases not matched to a gene: 11. Germline loops: CDR1 SNHLY, CDR2 FYNNEI. CDR3 size: 17 residues. The CDR3 region is CASSPFQLAGRYNEQFF. The CDR3 DNA follows: TGTGCCAGCAGTCCCTTTCAACTAGCGGGGCGATACAATGAGCAGTTCTTC.

This clonotype has a count of ten or more. V usage is TRBV4-3 and J usage is TRBJ2-1, with a possible D match to TRBD1 (5 bases). The CDR3 is 17 amino acids. From germline, CDR1 is LGHNA and CDR2 YSLEER. The V end lost 0 bases, the J end lost 4 bases, and 16 bases lay between the germline ends. This chain's CDR3 is CASSQETGRAGYNEQFF. The CDR3 DNA is TGCGCCAGCAGCCAAGAAACCGGCAGGGCAGGATACAATGAGCAGTTCTTC.

As to this clonotype: With a much larger clone just one base away, this may be a read error. It is likely a read error, because the conserved phenylalanine at the end of the CDR3 is missing. The chain links TRBV28 to TRBJ1-2; a possible D gene is TRBD1 (5 bases). The CDR3 spans 13 residues. V was clipped by 6 bases and J by 4 bases, with 12 bases between them. Looked up from germline, CDR1 is MDHEN and CDR2 is SYDVKM. The CDR3 reads CASRRRQFYGYTC. The CDR3 bases are TGTGCCAGCAGAAGACGACAGTTCTATGGCTACACCTGC.

This clonotype was seen many times. This rearrangement joins TRBV9 to TRBJ2-2, with D possibly being TRBD1 (6 bases). Germline CDR1 reads SGDLS; CDR2 reads YYNGEE. CDR3 length: 15 amino acids. The V end was cut by 2 bases, the J end by 7 bases, with 15 bases between. The CDR3 DNA reads as TGTGCCAGCAGCGTGTCCAGGGGATTGGACGGGGAGCTGTTTTTT. It encodes CASSVSRGLDGELFF.

This clonotype showed up many times. This rearrangement joins TRBV7-9 to TRBJ2-3; weak D call: TRBD1 (7 bases). CDR3 length: 14 residues. Germline V gene lookup returns CDR1 SEHNR and CDR2 FQNEAQ (reference sequence). Trimming pared 3 bases from V and 4 bases from J, leaving 11 bases between. CDR3 region: CASSFSRGADTQYF. CDR3 DNA sequence: TGTGCCAGCAGCTTTAGCAGGGGGGCAGATACGCAGTATTTT.

This clonotype was detected many times. The J gene is TRBJ2-1, the V gene TRBV6-2 or TRBV6-3; D may be TRBD2 (6 bases). Germline CDR1 MNHEY, CDR2 SVGEGT. V lost 2 bases and J lost 6, with 23 bases in between. CDR3 length: 18 amino acids. Written as DNA, the CDR3 is TGTGCCAGCAGTTACCTCATAGTCGGGAGACCCATATCCAATGAGCAGTTCTTC. It translates to CASSYLIVGRPISNEQFF.

This clonotype was observed many times. The chain recombines TRBV2 with TRBJ2-1; D is undetermined. Looked up from germline, CDR1 is SNHLY and CDR2 is FYNNEI. V lost 4 bases and J 0 bases, leaving 10 bases between the germline ends. The CDR3 is made up of 15 amino acids. For the CDR3, the DNA is TGTGCCAGCAGTGGACGGTGGAGCTCCTACAATGAGCAGTTCTTC. The encoded protein is CASSGRWSSYNEQFF. The whole variable domain, remainder taken from reference TRBV2 and TRBJ2-1, is EPEVTQTPSHQVTQMGQEVILRCVPISNHLYFYWYRQILGQKVEFLVSFYNNEISEKSEIFDDQFSVERPDGSNFTLKIRSTKLEDSAMYFCASSGRWSSYNEQFFGPGTRLTVL.

There are many counts of this clonotype. This chain links TRBV7-8 with TRBJ2-1, with 7 bases matching TRBD2. The CDR3 consists of 15 residues. Germline V gene data show CDR1 as SGHVS and CDR2 as FQNEAQ. With V trimmed by 1 base and J by 3 bases, 3 bases remained unmatched. The CDR3 coding sequence is TGTGCCAGCAGCTTAGAGGGAGGGAACTACAATGAGCAGTTCTTC. Protein product: CASSLEGGNYNEQFF.

This clonotype was seen repeatedly, ten times or more. The V gene is TRBV3-1, the J gene TRBJ2-5; no definite D call. V was shortened by 0 bases and J by 5 bases, with 7 bases between the two germline ends. This CDR3 contains 13 residues. Germline V gives CDR1 LGHDT, CDR2 YNNKEL (reference sequence). The DNA for the CDR3 is TGTGCCAGCAGCCAAGAAAGGTACGAGACCCAGTACTTC. This gives the protein CASSQERYETQYF.

This clonotype was observed at least ten times. J is TRBJ2-7 and V is TRBV9; 10 nucleotides agree with TRBD2. V trimming: 0 bases; J trimming: 2 bases; junction bases outside the gene matches: 5. Germline V gene data show CDR1 as SGDLS and CDR2 as YYNGEE. There are 16 residues in the CDR3. The CDR3 sequence: CASSVDSSGSTYEQYF. CDR3 in DNA: TGTGCCAGCAGCGTAGATTCTAGCGGGAGTACCTACGAGCAGTACTTC.

This clonotype appeared many times. The V gene is TRBV18, the J gene TRBJ2-1; D call uncertain. V lost 3 bases and J 5 bases, leaving 14 bases between the germline ends. The CDR3 covers 15 residues. Per germline, CDR1 KGHSH and CDR2 LQKENI. Here the CDR3 reads CASSPRFLVDNEQFF. CDR3 in DNA: TGTGCCAGCTCACCCCGCTTTTTGGTCGACAATGAGCAGTTCTTC.